The rows below give T cell receptor beta chains drawn from one sample of a study of post-analysis software for immune sequencing data. TCRdb fed the PCR reads into MiXCR, producing one record per CDR3 protein. The table includes roughly 540,000 distinct CDR3 sequences, around a third detected once. Sequencing was performed on blood. The receptors shown here come from a girl aged 2 to 17 with multiple sclerosis. Both conserved end residues are part of each CDR3. Fields, in order: D gene, clone size, V gene, J gene, CDR3 protein, CDR3 DNA. D genes are given only for firm matches. Clone size appears in some rows only: once, few, many, or a class for an expanded clone.

D: .
size: .
V: TRBV20-1
J: TRBJ2-5
CDR3: CSANFGQIKETQYF
DNA: TGCAGTGCTAATTTCGGACAAATTAAAGAGACCCAGTACTTC

D: TRBD2
size: few
V: TRBV7-2
J: TRBJ2-1
CDR3: CASSPGLAGGPSYDEQFF
DNA: TGTGCCAGCAGCCCCGGACTAGCGGGGGGCCCCTCCTACGATGAGCAGTTCTTC

D: .
size: .
V: TRBV6-6
J: TRBJ2-5
CDR3: CASSYPTRALQETQYF
DNA: TGTGCCAGCAGTTACCCGACTAGAGCCTTACAAGAGACCCAGTACTTC

D: .
size: .
V: TRBV27
J: TRBJ2-1
CDR3: CASRVLASYEQFF
DNA: TGTGCCAGCAGGGTACTCGCCTCATATGAGCAGTTCTTC

D: TRBD1
size: .
V: TRBV18
J: TRBJ2-6
CDR3: CASSPPGQGYANVLTF
DNA: TGTGCCAGCTCACCCCCGGGACAGGGGTACGCCAACGTCCTGACTTTC

D: TRBD2
size: .
V: TRBV5-1
J: TRBJ2-1
CDR3: CASSLYDSGGPYNEQFF
DNA: TGCGCCAGCAGCTTGTATGATAGCGGGGGCCCCTACAATGAGCAGTTCTTC

D: .
size: .
V: TRBV4-1
J: TRBJ2-7
CDR3: CASSLDSIYEQYF
DNA: TGCGCCAGCAGCCTGGACAGTATCTACGAGCAGTACTTC

D: TRBD1
size: .
V: TRBV12-3/TRBV12-4
J: TRBJ1-2
CDR3: CASSLGQGALYGYTF
DNA: TGTGCCAGCAGTTTGGGACAGGGGGCTCTCTATGGCTACACCTTC

D: TRBD2
size: .
V: TRBV20-1
J: TRBJ2-5
CDR3: CSAAAGGGLQETQYF
DNA: TGCAGTGCTGCGGCTGGCGGGGGACTCCAAGAGACCCAGTACTTC

D: .
size: few
V: TRBV20-1
J: TRBJ2-7
CDR3: CSARDRVGLYEQYF
DNA: TGCAGTGCAAGAGACAGAGTCGGGCTCTACGAGCAGTACTTC

D: .
size: .
V: TRBV7-8
J: TRBJ2-5
CDR3: CASSLTPRGEETQYF
DNA: TGTGCCAGCAGCTTAACTCCCAGGGGCGAGGAGACCCAGTACTTC

D: .
size: .
V: TRBV18
J: TRBJ2-5
CDR3: CASPPAAGHLLYQETQYF
DNA: TGTGCCAGCCCACCAGCTGCGGGACATCTACTGTACCAAGAGACCCAGTACTTC

D: .
size: .
V: TRBV12-3/TRBV12-4
J: TRBJ2-1
CDR3: CASSFGWQEFF
DNA: TGTGCCAGCAGTTTTGGCTGGCAGGAGTTCTTC

D: .
size: few
V: TRBV5-1
J: TRBJ2-1
CDR3: CASSLAAGLSPHTSYNEQFF
DNA: TGCGCCAGCAGCTTGGCCGCTGGGCTCAGCCCTCACACCTCCTACAATGAGCAGTTCTTC

D: .
size: .
V: TRBV29-1
J: TRBJ2-1
CDR3: CSVPGFEGERYNEQFF
DNA: TGCAGCGTCCCCGGTTTCGAGGGGGAGCGGTACAATGAGCAGTTCTTC

D: .
size: .
V: TRBV7-6
J: TRBJ1-5
CDR3: CASSLGGASNQPQHF
DNA: TGTGCCAGCAGCTTAGGAGGGGCCAGCAATCAGCCCCAGCATTTT

D: .
size: few
V: TRBV6-5
J: TRBJ1-2
CDR3: CASSPGATGLYGYTF
DNA: TGTGCCAGCAGCCCCGGGGCGACCGGGCTCTATGGCTACACCTTC

D: .
size: few
V: TRBV4-1
J: TRBJ2-7
CDR3: CASSQWGGYEQYF
DNA: TGCGCCAGCAGCCAATGGGGTGGCTACGAGCAGTACTTC

D: .
size: few
V: TRBV15
J: TRBJ2-5
CDR3: CATSNELEETQYF
DNA: TGTGCCACCAGCAATGAGCTAGAAGAGACCCAGTACTTC

D: TRBD2
size: .
V: TRBV5-1
J: TRBJ2-3
CDR3: CASSSRLAGAPSTDTQYF
DNA: TGCGCCAGCAGCTCTCGACTAGCGGGGGCCCCTAGCACAGATACGCAGTATTTT

D: TRBD1
size: .
V: TRBV7-2
J: TRBJ1-4
CDR3: CASSRRAGGANEKLFF
DNA: TGTGCCAGCAGCAGACGCGCAGGGGGAGCTAATGAAAAACTGTTTTTT

D: .
size: few
V: TRBV3-1
J: TRBJ2-5
CDR3: CASTGKETQYF
DNA: TGTGCCAGCACGGGTAAAGAGACCCAGTACTTC

D: .
size: .
V: TRBV7-6
J: TRBJ2-3
CDR3: CASSLSWGPDTQYF
DNA: TGTGCCAGCAGCTTATCATGGGGCCCTGATACGCAGTATTTT

D: .
size: .
V: TRBV11-1
J: TRBJ2-6
CDR3: CASSPVRATGYSGANVLTF
DNA: TGTGCCAGCAGCCCCGTTAGGGCCACAGGATATTCTGGGGCCAACGTCCTGACTTTC

D: .
size: few
V: TRBV5-1
J: TRBJ2-1
CDR3: CASSSLRASSHNEQFF
DNA: TGCGCCAGCAGCTCCCTCCGGGCTAGCAGCCACAATGAGCAGTTCTTC

D: .
size: many
V: TRBV29-1
J: TRBJ2-7
CDR3: CSVVFLREQYF
DNA: TGCAGCGTTGTATTTCTACGCGAGCAGTACTTC

D: .
size: .
V: TRBV4-1
J: TRBJ2-6
CDR3: CASSEPSGANVLTF
DNA: TGCGCCAGCAGCGAACCCTCTGGGGCCAACGTCCTGACTTTC

D: .
size: .
V: TRBV10-3
J: TRBJ1-4
CDR3: CAISDNRAETNEKLFF
DNA: TGTGCCATCAGTGATAACAGGGCTGAGACTAATGAAAAACTGTTTTTT

D: TRBD1
size: .
V: TRBV20-1
J: TRBJ1-1
CDR3: CSACGQGCTEAFF
DNA: TGCAGTGCTTGCGGACAGGGGTGCACTGAAGCTTTCTTT

D: .
size: few
V: TRBV5-1
J: TRBJ2-1
CDR3: CASSPDTTRTNEQFF
DNA: TGCGCCAGCAGCCCTGACACCACGCGTACCAATGAGCAGTTCTTC

D: .
size: .
V: TRBV6-5
J: TRBJ2-3
CDR3: CASSNILMHTQYF
DNA: TGTGCCAGCAGTAACATTTTGATGCATACGCAGTATTTT

D: .
size: .
V: TRBV20-1
J: TRBJ2-1
CDR3: CSARDRVNEQFF
DNA: TGCAGTGCTAGAGATCGGGTCAATGAGCAGTTCTTC

D: .
size: few
V: TRBV12-3/TRBV12-4
J: TRBJ1-2
CDR3: CASSLGAPSYGYTF
DNA: TGTGCCAGCAGTTTGGGAGCCCCCAGCTATGGCTACACCTTC

D: .
size: few
V: TRBV12-3/TRBV12-4
J: TRBJ2-3
CDR3: CASRTVTDTQYF
DNA: TGTGCCAGCAGGACTGTGACAGATACGCAGTATTTT

D: .
size: .
V: TRBV7-2
J: TRBJ1-5
CDR3: CASSSEGDQPQHF
DNA: TGTGCCAGCAGCTCAGAGGGGGACCAGCCCCAGCATTTT

D: TRBD2
size: .
V: TRBV5-1
J: TRBJ2-3
CDR3: CASSLELAGSTDTQYF
DNA: TGCGCCAGCAGCTTGGAACTAGCGGGAAGCACAGATACGCAGTATTTT

D: .
size: .
V: TRBV11-2
J: TRBJ1-1
CDR3: CASSSIRGGTEAFF
DNA: TGTGCCAGCAGCTCTATCAGGGGAGGGACTGAAGCTTTCTTT

D: .
size: .
V: TRBV9
J: TRBJ2-3
CDR3: CASSVVAAGTDTQYF
DNA: TGTGCCAGCAGCGTAGTCGCAGCGGGCACAGATACGCAGTATTTT

D: TRBD1
size: few
V: TRBV7-6
J: TRBJ2-4
CDR3: CASSLRDRVNIQYF
DNA: TGTGCCAGCAGCTTACGTGACAGGGTCAACATTCAGTACTTC

D: .
size: few
V: TRBV3-1
J: TRBJ2-3
CDR3: CASSLLLSRDTQYF
DNA: TGTGCCAGCAGCCTCCTTCTCTCGCGAGATACGCAGTATTTT

D: .
size: .
V: TRBV3-1
J: TRBJ2-3
CDR3: CASSQGGVVDTQYF
DNA: TGTGCCAGCAGCCAAGGAGGGGTGGTAGATACGCAGTATTTT